This entry lists 18 T cell receptor beta chains sequenced from one sample in a study of blood T cell repertoires in COVID-19. Assay: immunoSEQ multiplex PCR; the TCRdb copy retains only in-frame clones and omits some. In the table there are tens of thousands of clones, about four fifths of which are singletons. Specimen: peripheral blood. The receptor set was obtained from a woman aged 70-85 years with acute or convalescent COVID-19.

This chain links TRBV19 with TRBJ1-3; 7 bases line up with TRBD1. Per germline, CDR1 LNHDA and CDR2 SQIVND (reference sequence). Trimming at V came to 4 bases and at J to 2 bases, leaving 5 bases not matched to a gene. This CDR3 is 15 amino acids long. This CDR3 reads CASSTRDSPGNTIYF. The CDR3 bases are TGTGCCAGTAGTACCCGGGACAGTCCTGGAAACACCATATATTTT. Full variable domain (outside the CDR3, taken from reference TRBV19 and TRBJ1-3): DGGITQSPKYLFRKEGQNVTLSCEQNLNHDAMYWYRQDPGQGLRLIYYSQIVNDFQKGDIAEGYSVSREKKESFPLTVTSAQKNPTAFYLCASSTRDSPGNTIYFGEGSWLTVV.

The chain couples TRBV12-5 to TRBJ2-5, with 7 bases identical to TRBD2. Trimming cost V 7 bases and J 4 bases; bases outside gene matches: 12. Germline values: CDR1 LGHNT, CDR2 FRNRAP. This CDR3 has 15 amino acids. Here the CDR3 DNA reads TGTGCTAGTGCCCGGGGGGATGTAGGCCTAGAGACCCAGTACTTC. Encoded protein: CASARGDVGLETQYF.

The V and J genes are TRBV5-6 and TRBJ2-3; a possible D gene is TRBD2 (6 bases). V was clipped by 1 base and J by 5 bases, with 17 bases between them. CDR3 length equals 16 residues. Germline V CDR1 and CDR2: SGHDT, YYEEEE. CDR3 protein: CASSLIGGEDQDTQYF. The CDR3 coding sequence is TGTGCCAGCAGCTTGATCGGGGGAGAGGATCAAGATACGCAGTATTTT.

The chain carries TRBV28 and TRBJ2-1; TRBD2 matches at 9 bases. Looked up from germline, CDR1 is MDHEN and CDR2 is SYDVKM. The V gene end was trimmed by 8 bases and the J gene end by 6 bases; junction bases not matched to a gene: 11. The CDR3 runs 15 residues. The CDR3 DNA follows: TGTGCCAGCGTTGAAGGGGGCGGGAGGGGCAATGAGCAGTTCTTC. Encoded protein: CASVEGGGRGNEQFF. The full variable domain, completed using reference TRBV28 and TRBJ2-1, is DVKVTQSSRYLVKRTGEKVFLECVQDMDHENMFWYRQDPGLGLRLIYFSYDVKMKEKGDIPEGYSVSREKKERFSLILESASTNQTSMYLCASVEGGGRGNEQFFGPGTRLTVL.

This clone was counted only a few times. The V and J genes are TRBV2 and TRBJ1-3; tentatively, D is TRBD1 (6 bases). Germline values: CDR1 SNHLY, CDR2 FYNNEI. The length of the CDR3 is 16 residues. V lost 5 bases to trimming and J lost 4 bases, with 18 bases between them. CDR3 DNA: TGTGCCAGCAGTCACCCGGGACAAGGCGCGGGAAACACCATATATTTT. As protein: CASSHPGQGAGNTIYF.

V is TRBV9 and J is TRBJ2-3; tentative D call: TRBD2 (6 bases). The CDR3 has 16 residues. The V end lost 2 bases, the J end lost 4 bases, and 17 bases lay between the germline ends. The germline V gene has CDR1 SGDLS and CDR2 YYNGEE. The CDR3 DNA sequence: TGTGCCAGCAGCGTGGGGGACTTTAAAAGGGCAGATACGCAGTATTTT. Its translation is CASSVGDFKRADTQYF.

CDR3 protein: CASSFLPGNTIYF. CDR3 nucleotides: TGTGCCAGCAGCTTCCTTCCAGGGAACACCATATATTTT. V and J are TRBV7-2 and TRBJ1-3, with D perhaps TRBD1 (5 bases). V lost 3 bases and J 7 bases, leaving 10 bases between the germline ends. The CDR3 consists of 13 residues. Germline V gene sequence: CDR1 SGHTA, CDR2 FQGNSA.

The count of this clone is one. The rearrangement links TRBV7-6 to TRBJ1-1; 7 positions match TRBD1. The J segment lost 0 bases and the V segment lost 5 bases, leaving 6 bases of the junction unmatched. The CDR3 contains 15 residues. Germline loops: CDR1 SGHVS, CDR2 FNYEAQ. As DNA, the CDR3 is TGTGCCAGCAGCCCCCCCGACAGGGTGAACACTGAAGCTTTCTTT. Protein sequence: CASSPPDRVNTEAFF.

The J gene is TRBJ1-2, the V gene TRBV3-1 (or the pseudogene TRBV3-2); D ambiguous. This CDR3 is 15 amino acids long. Per germline, CDR1 LGHDT and CDR2 YNNKEL (reference sequence). Trimming took 4 bases from V and 4 from J, leaving 16 bases between them. The CDR3 DNA follows: TGTGCCAGCAGCCCCAGCCACGGGAGGACCTATGGCTACACCTTC. Its protein product is CASSPSHGRTYGYTF.

CDR3 in amino acids: CASSQDRGITNEKLFF. The CDR3 coding sequence is TGCGCCAGCAGCCAAGATAGAGGTATTACTAATGAAAAACTGTTTTTT. The chain joins TRBV4-1 to TRBJ1-4; D not certain. Germline CDR1 is MGHRA and CDR2 is YSYEKL. CDR3 size: 16 residues. Trimming removed 0 bases from V and 2 bases from J, with 10 bases in between.

V gene TRBV6-4 combines with J gene TRBJ2-2; 7 bases are shared with TRBD2. Trimming at V came to 2 bases and at J to 7 bases, leaving 7 bases not matched to a gene. The germline V gene has CDR1 MRHNA and CDR2 SNTAGT. This CDR3 is built from 15 residues. CDR3 DNA: TGTGCCAGCAGTGACACTCGGGAGGTTCACGGGGAGCTGTTTTTT. It yields the protein CASSDTREVHGELFF.

This chain connects TRBV18 to TRBJ1-5, with D maybe TRBD1 (6 bases). V lost 2 bases to trimming and J lost 4 bases, with 6 bases between them. Germline V CDR1 and CDR2: KGHSH, LQKENI. The CDR3 runs 13 residues. CDR3 protein: CASSPDRNQPQHF. CDR3 bases: TGTGCCAGCTCACCAGACAGGAATCAGCCCCAGCATTTT.

The gene calls are TRBV18 and TRBJ2-2; 7 bases map to TRBD1. Germline CDR1 and CDR2: KGHSH and LQKENI. The CDR3 consists of 17 residues. V shed 0 bases and J 0 bases; nucleotides not matched to a gene: 4. CDR3 nucleotides: TGTGCCAGCTCACCACCAGACAGGGCGTCGAACACCGGGGAGCTGTTTTTT. Amino acid sequence: CASSPPDRASNTGELFF. The full variable domain, with the rest looked up from reference TRBV18 and TRBJ2-2, is NAGVMQNPRHLVRRRGQEARLRCSPMKGHSHVYWYRQLPEEGLKFMVYLQKENIIDESGMPKERFSAEFPKEGPSILRIQQVVRGDSAAYFCASSPPDRASNTGELFFGEGSRLTVL.

The chain links TRBV11-2 to TRBJ2-7; 13 nucleotides match TRBD2. CDR1 is SGHAT and CDR2 is FQNNGV in the germline V gene. Germline trimming cut 5 bases from V and 7 bases from J; bases unmatched to any gene: 8. CDR3 length equals 15 residues. DNA for the CDR3: TGTGCCAGCAGCGGGAGACTAGCGGGAGGCCTTGAGCAGTACTTC. Its protein is CASSGRLAGGLEQYF.

The chain has TRBV6-1 and TRBJ1-1, with no clear D. The germline V and J ends were trimmed by 3 bases and 0 bases, with 14 bases remaining between them. This CDR3 spans 16 amino acids. Germline CDR1 and CDR2: MNHNS and SASEGT. Here the CDR3 DNA reads TGTGCCAGCAGTGATCCGTGGCAGGCCGTGAACACTGAAGCTTTCTTT. Protein sequence: CASSDPWQAVNTEAFF.

V usage is TRBV28 and J usage is TRBJ2-7; 10 positions agree with TRBD1. The germline V gene has CDR1 MDHEN and CDR2 SYDVKM. With V trimmed by 2 bases and J by 4 bases, 17 bases remained unmatched. This CDR3 has 19 amino acids. The CDR3 loop is CASSLELILGGQGEYEQYF. In DNA form, the CDR3 reads TGTGCCAGCAGTTTAGAGTTGATTTTAGGCGGACAGGGGGAGTACGAGCAGTACTTC.

With regard to this clone: The sample holds other DNA sequences that translate to the same CDR3. This chain connects TRBV18 to TRBJ1-1; the D gene is possibly TRBD1 (6 bases). Germline loops: CDR1 KGHSH, CDR2 LQKENI. CDR3 length: 15 amino acids. Trimming pared 3 bases from V and 2 bases from J, leaving 13 bases between. CDR3 DNA: TGTGCCAGCTCACCGCGGCCAGGGGCTAACACTGAAGCTTTCTTT. This codes for CASSPRPGANTEAFF.

The V gene is TRBV10-2, the J gene TRBJ2-7; 8 positions match TRBD2. The CDR3 spans 13 residues. Germline V gives CDR1 WSHSY, CDR2 SAAADI. V shed 7 bases and J 13 bases; nucleotides not matched to a gene: 15. CDR3 in amino acids: CASIPAETSAYYF. CDR3 DNA sequence: TGCGCCAGCATCCCTGCCGAGACTAGCGCTTACTACTTC.